Listed below are T cell receptor beta chains from one sample, sequenced in a study of chemoradiotherapy in HPV16-positive cancers. Generated by immunoSEQ multiplex PCR, the TCRdb table keeps only in-frame clones and is missing some. The repertoire consists of roughly 3,900 clones, with 91% occurring once and the leading ten covering 4.1%. This sample comprised tumor tissue, obtained from a patient who underwent chemoradiotherapy. Receptors were obtained from a human donor with HPV-associated anogenital cancer. Both conserved end residues are part of each CDR3. D genes are given only for firm matches. Some rows mark clone size as missing; the rest say once, few, many or name a class of expanded clone.

abundance: .
j_gene: TRBJ1-4
v_gene: TRBV27
d_gene: TRBD1
CDR3nt: TGTGCCAGCAGTATTTACAGGGGGCGGGATGAAAAACTGTTTTTT
CDR3aa: CASSIYRGRDEKLFF

abundance: .
j_gene: TRBJ2-7
v_gene: TRBV5-5
d_gene: .
CDR3nt: TGTGCCAGCAGCTTGCGGGTTAGCTCCTACGAGCAGTACTTC
CDR3aa: CASSLRVSSYEQYF

abundance: .
j_gene: TRBJ2-7
v_gene: TRBV29-1
d_gene: TRBD1
CDR3nt: TGCAGCATTGCGCAGGGGGCGGGATCCGAGCAGTACTTC
CDR3aa: CSIAQGAGSEQYF

abundance: .
j_gene: TRBJ2-3
v_gene: TRBV29-1
d_gene: .
CDR3nt: TGCAGCGTTGCGGGCGGCACAGATACGCAGTATTTT
CDR3aa: CSVAGGTDTQYF

abundance: once
j_gene: TRBJ1-4
v_gene: TRBV15
d_gene: .
CDR3nt: TGTGCCACCAGCAGTGCGGTCCAGGCTAATGAAAAACTGTTTTTT
CDR3aa: CATSSAVQANEKLFF

abundance: .
j_gene: TRBJ2-7
v_gene: TRBV7-3
d_gene: .
CDR3nt: TGTGCCAGCAGCCCCTCGGAAGGTACCTACGAGCAGTACTTC
CDR3aa: CASSPSEGTYEQYF

abundance: .
j_gene: TRBJ2-7
v_gene: TRBV7-9
d_gene: TRBD2
CDR3nt: TGTGCCAGCAGCTTAGCCATTAGGGCTAGCGGGGGTTACGAGCAGTACTTC
CDR3aa: CASSLAIRASGGYEQYF

abundance: .
j_gene: TRBJ1-1
v_gene: TRBV5-6
d_gene: TRBD1
CDR3nt: TGTGCCAGCAGCTTCCGACAGGGCACTGAAGCTTTCTTT
CDR3aa: CASSFRQGTEAFF

abundance: .
j_gene: TRBJ2-2
v_gene: TRBV18
d_gene: .
CDR3nt: TGTGCCAGCTCACCACGGCCCGGGGACCCGAACACCGGGGAGCTGTTTTTT
CDR3aa: CASSPRPGDPNTGELFF

abundance: .
j_gene: TRBJ2-7
v_gene: TRBV28
d_gene: TRBD2
CDR3nt: TGTGCCAGCAGTAAGACTAGCGGGGTATACGAGCAGTACTTC
CDR3aa: CASSKTSGVYEQYF

abundance: .
j_gene: TRBJ2-3
v_gene: TRBV7-2
d_gene: .
CDR3nt: TGTGCCAGCAGCCGGTTGAGGGGTGACACAGATACGCAGTATTTT
CDR3aa: CASSRLRGDTDTQYF

abundance: .
j_gene: TRBJ2-7
v_gene: TRBV18
d_gene: .
CDR3nt: TGTGCCAGCTCACCACCCAGCGCCTACGAGCAGTACTTC
CDR3aa: CASSPPSAYEQYF

abundance: .
j_gene: TRBJ2-5
v_gene: TRBV5-6
d_gene: TRBD2
CDR3nt: TGTGCCAGCAGCGAAATCGCGGGACTAGCGGGGATGGAGACCCAGTACTTC
CDR3aa: CASSEIAGLAGMETQYF

abundance: .
j_gene: TRBJ1-3
v_gene: TRBV9
d_gene: .
CDR3nt: TGTGCCAGCAGCCCTGACAGGTTCTCAGGAAACACCATATATTTT
CDR3aa: CASSPDRFSGNTIYF

abundance: few
j_gene: TRBJ1-6
v_gene: TRBV7-6
d_gene: .
CDR3nt: TGTGCCAGCAGCCAAAGGGGGACGGCTAATTCACCCCTCCACTTT
CDR3aa: CASSQRGTANSPLHF

abundance: .
j_gene: TRBJ2-4
v_gene: TRBV6-1
d_gene: TRBD2
CDR3nt: TGTGCCAGCAGTGAAACCGGGGGGGCCTCCAAAAACATTCAGTACTTC
CDR3aa: CASSETGGASKNIQYF

abundance: .
j_gene: TRBJ1-1
v_gene: TRBV4-1
d_gene: TRBD1
CDR3nt: TGCGCCAGCAGCCAAGATATCAGGGGGCTCACTGAAGCTTTCTTT
CDR3aa: CASSQDIRGLTEAFF

abundance: .
j_gene: TRBJ2-3
v_gene: TRBV6-4
d_gene: .
CDR3nt: TGTGCCAGCAGTGACTCGTGGTCAACTAGCACAGATACGCAGTATTTT
CDR3aa: CASSDSWSTSTDTQYF

abundance: .
j_gene: TRBJ1-2
v_gene: TRBV5-1
d_gene: .
CDR3nt: TGCGCCAGCAGCTTGGACAGGGAGTATGGCTACACCTTC
CDR3aa: CASSLDREYGYTF

abundance: .
j_gene: TRBJ1-1
v_gene: TRBV5-4
d_gene: .
CDR3nt: TGTGCCAGCGGCCGTGAGAACACTGAAGCTTTCTTT
CDR3aa: CASGRENTEAFF

abundance: .
j_gene: TRBJ1-4
v_gene: TRBV10-1
d_gene: .
CDR3nt: TGCGCCAGCAGTGAGTCTTTGCTGGCGGGCCTAAGGGAAAAACTGTTTTTT
CDR3aa: CASSESLLAGLREKLFF

abundance: .
j_gene: TRBJ1-2
v_gene: TRBV28
d_gene: TRBD1
CDR3nt: TGTGCCAGCAGTCGGCCGGGACAGGGCATTTATGGCTACACCTTC
CDR3aa: CASSRPGQGIYGYTF